This TCR beta chain was sequenced for a study of graft-versus-host responses after intestinal transplantation. Data came from immunoSEQ multiplex PCR; TCRdb stores just in-frame clones and leaves some out. This table has 150,000 or so clones, 80% to 95% appearing once. The trim removed 6 bases at V and 2 bases at J, leaving 6 bases unmatched. Germline V CDR1 and CDR2: MDHEN, SYDVKM. CDR3 length: 14 residues. A remark on this clone: Its specificity is unknown.

This specimen was unstimulated CD4+ T cells sorted from spleen or lymph node cells, taken before intestinal transplant. This chain connects TRBV28 to TRBJ2-5, with 7 bases identical to TRBD1. The TCR originated in a human donor who received an intestinal transplant. CDR3 coding DNA: TGTGCCAGCAGCCTCCGGGACAGACAAGAGACCCAGTACTTC. This codes for CASSLRDRQETQYF.